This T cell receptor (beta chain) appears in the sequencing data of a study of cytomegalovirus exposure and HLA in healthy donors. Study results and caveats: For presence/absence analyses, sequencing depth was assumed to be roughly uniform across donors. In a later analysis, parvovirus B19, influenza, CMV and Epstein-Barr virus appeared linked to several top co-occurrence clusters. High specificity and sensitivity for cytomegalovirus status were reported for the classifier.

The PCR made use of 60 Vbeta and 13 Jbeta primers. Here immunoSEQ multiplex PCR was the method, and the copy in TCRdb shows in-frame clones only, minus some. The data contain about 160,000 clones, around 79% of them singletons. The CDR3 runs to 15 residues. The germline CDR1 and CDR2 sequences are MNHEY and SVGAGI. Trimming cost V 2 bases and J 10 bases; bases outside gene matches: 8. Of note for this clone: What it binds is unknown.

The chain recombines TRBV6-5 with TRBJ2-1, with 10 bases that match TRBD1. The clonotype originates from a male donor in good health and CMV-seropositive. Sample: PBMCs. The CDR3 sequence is CASSYPGQGPREQFF. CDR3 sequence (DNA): TGTGCCAGCAGTTACCCGGGACAGGGGCCGCGGGAGCAGTTCTTC.